Listed below are T cell receptor beta chains from one sample, sequenced in a study of follicular helper T cells after annual influenza vaccination. Sequencing used immunoSEQ multiplex PCR; TCRdb keeps in-frame clones, though not all of them. The sample contains 5,500 to 8,000 clones, approximately 81% of which appear only once. The source material was CXCR5- memory CD4+ T cells sorted from blood, sampled 7 days after influenza vaccination. These receptors all stem from an adult who received the influenza vaccine. The CDR3 runs from the conserved cysteine through the conserved F or W. The D gene is left open where the match is weak. Size tells how often a clone was seen (once, few, many) or the class of an expanded clone, and some rows leave it out.

clone size: -
CDR3 length: 13
J gene: TRBJ2-5
D gene: TRBD1
V gene: TRBV19
CDR3 DNA: TGTGCCAGTAGACAGGGGGTATGGGAGACCCAGTACTTC
CDR3 protein: CASRQGVWETQYF

clone size: -
CDR3 length: 17
J gene: TRBJ2-7
D gene: -
V gene: TRBV21-1
CDR3 DNA: TGTGCCAGCAGCAAGGTCACGGGGGGGGACCCTGCCTACGAGCAGTACTTC
CDR3 protein: CASSKVTGGDPAYEQYF

clone size: -
CDR3 length: 15
J gene: TRBJ2-2
D gene: -
V gene: TRBV19
CDR3 DNA: TGTGCCAGTAGTAATCCTAGAAAGAACACCGGGGAGCTGTTTTTT
CDR3 protein: CASSNPRKNTGELFF

clone size: -
CDR3 length: 12
J gene: TRBJ2-3
D gene: -
V gene: TRBV6-5
CDR3 DNA: TGTGCCAGCAGTTTCGATACAGATACGCAGTATTTT
CDR3 protein: CASSFDTDTQYF

clone size: -
CDR3 length: 15
J gene: TRBJ2-7
D gene: TRBD1
V gene: TRBV6-6
CDR3 DNA: TGTGCCAGCCGACGGGTCGGGACAGGGGTCAACGAGCAGTACTTC
CDR3 protein: CASRRVGTGVNEQYF

clone size: -
CDR3 length: 17
J gene: TRBJ2-1
D gene: -
V gene: TRBV4-1
CDR3 DNA: TGCGCCAGCAGCCAAGGACGGCAAGTAGGGGTCCTAGATGAGCAGTTCTTC
CDR3 protein: CASSQGRQVGVLDEQFF

clone size: -
CDR3 length: 16
J gene: TRBJ2-1
D gene: -
V gene: TRBV19
CDR3 DNA: TGTGCCAGTAGTATAGTCCCAGGGGGGCCGGAGAATGAGCAGTTCTTC
CDR3 protein: CASSIVPGGPENEQFF

clone size: -
CDR3 length: 16
J gene: TRBJ1-3
D gene: TRBD1
V gene: TRBV2
CDR3 DNA: TGTGCCAGCAGTTTTGACAGGGTGGGCACTGGAAACACCATATATTTT
CDR3 protein: CASSFDRVGTGNTIYF

clone size: -
CDR3 length: 16
J gene: TRBJ2-1
D gene: TRBD2
V gene: TRBV7-2
CDR3 DNA: TGTGCCAGCAGCTTACAAGCGGGGGGTGCCTACAATGAGCAGTTCTTC
CDR3 protein: CASSLQAGGAYNEQFF

clone size: -
CDR3 length: 16
J gene: TRBJ1-1
D gene: -
V gene: TRBV7-8
CDR3 DNA: TGTGCCAGCAGCTTAATGGGGGACCCCCGGAACACTGAAGCTTTCTTT
CDR3 protein: CASSLMGDPRNTEAFF

clone size: few
CDR3 length: 13
J gene: TRBJ1-5
D gene: -
V gene: TRBV5-5
CDR3 DNA: TGTGCCAGCAGCTTGTTAACTCGCCAGCCCCAGCATTTT
CDR3 protein: CASSLLTRQPQHF

clone size: -
CDR3 length: 15
J gene: TRBJ2-3
D gene: -
V gene: TRBV11-2
CDR3 DNA: TGTGCCAGCAGCCCCCCCGGACTACGCACAGATACGCAGTATTTT
CDR3 protein: CASSPPGLRTDTQYF

clone size: -
CDR3 length: 14
J gene: TRBJ1-1
D gene: -
V gene: TRBV2
CDR3 DNA: TGTGCCAGCAGTAGAAACGAAAAGAACACTGAAGCTTTCTTT
CDR3 protein: CASSRNEKNTEAFF

clone size: -
CDR3 length: 16
J gene: TRBJ2-2
D gene: TRBD1
V gene: TRBV7-8
CDR3 DNA: TGTGCCAGCAGCTTATCGGACAGGGTCAGCACCGGGGAGCTGTTTTTT
CDR3 protein: CASSLSDRVSTGELFF

clone size: -
CDR3 length: 14
J gene: TRBJ1-5
D gene: -
V gene: TRBV19
CDR3 DNA: TGTGCCAGTAGTATCCGAGACAGCAATCAGCCCCAGCATTTT
CDR3 protein: CASSIRDSNQPQHF

clone size: -
CDR3 length: 15
J gene: TRBJ2-7
D gene: TRBD1
V gene: TRBV18
CDR3 DNA: TGTGCCAGCTCACCTACCGGGACAGGGAGGGACGAGCAGTACTTC
CDR3 protein: CASSPTGTGRDEQYF

clone size: -
CDR3 length: 13
J gene: TRBJ1-2
D gene: -
V gene: TRBV29-1
CDR3 DNA: TGCAGCGCCGCTCGGGGTCGAGGCTATGGCTACACCTTC
CDR3 protein: CSAARGRGYGYTF

clone size: -
CDR3 length: 15
J gene: TRBJ1-2
D gene: -
V gene: TRBV5-6
CDR3 DNA: TGTGCCAGCAGCTTTTACAGCTTAGCTAACTACGGCTACACCTTC
CDR3 protein: CASSFYSLANYGYTF

clone size: few
CDR3 length: 13
J gene: TRBJ2-7
D gene: TRBD1
V gene: TRBV6-1
CDR3 DNA: TGTGCCAGCAGCCGACAGGGATCCTACGAGCAGTACTTC
CDR3 protein: CASSRQGSYEQYF

clone size: -
CDR3 length: 15
J gene: TRBJ1-6
D gene: -
V gene: TRBV7-2
CDR3 DNA: TGTGCCAGCAGCCCTCGACAGCTCACTAATTCACCCCTCCACTTT
CDR3 protein: CASSPRQLTNSPLHF

clone size: few
CDR3 length: 9
J gene: TRBJ1-1
D gene: -
V gene: TRBV6-6
CDR3 DNA: TGTGCCTGTTGCGGTGAAGCTTTCTTT
CDR3 protein: CACCGEAFF

clone size: -
CDR3 length: 13
J gene: TRBJ2-5
D gene: -
V gene: TRBV5-1
CDR3 DNA: TGCGCCAGCAGTCGCACAGGGTTGGAGACCCAGTACTTC
CDR3 protein: CASSRTGLETQYF

clone size: few
CDR3 length: 15
J gene: TRBJ1-1
D gene: TRBD1
V gene: TRBV2
CDR3 DNA: TGTGCCAGCAGGGACCCAGGGGGCGCAGCCACTGAAGCTTTCTTT
CDR3 protein: CASRDPGGAATEAFF

clone size: -
CDR3 length: 14
J gene: TRBJ2-5
D gene: TRBD2
V gene: TRBV7-2
CDR3 DNA: TGTGCCAGCAGCCCGAAGACTAGCGGAAAGAGTCAGTACTTC
CDR3 protein: CASSPKTSGKSQYF

clone size: -
CDR3 length: 15
J gene: TRBJ2-5
D gene: -
V gene: TRBV5-1
CDR3 DNA: TGCGCCAGCAGCCCCGTGGGGGGAATGAAGGAGACCCAGTACTTC
CDR3 protein: CASSPVGGMKETQYF

clone size: -
CDR3 length: 16
J gene: TRBJ2-7
D gene: TRBD2
V gene: TRBV18
CDR3 DNA: TGTGCCAGCTCACCAAGTGGAGGCGGGGGAGCCTACGAGCAGTACTTC
CDR3 protein: CASSPSGGGGAYEQYF

clone size: -
CDR3 length: 14
J gene: TRBJ2-1
D gene: TRBD1
V gene: TRBV15
CDR3 DNA: TGTGCCACCAGCAGAGATGCACAGGGGGGAAAGGAGTTCTTC
CDR3 protein: CATSRDAQGGKEFF

clone size: few
CDR3 length: 11
J gene: TRBJ2-7
D gene: -
V gene: TRBV5-1
CDR3 DNA: TGCGCCAGCAGCTTGTCGGGCGAGCAGTACTTC
CDR3 protein: CASSLSGEQYF

clone size: -
CDR3 length: 13
J gene: TRBJ2-2
D gene: -
V gene: TRBV6-1
CDR3 DNA: TGTGCCAGCACCCGAAGGGATACCGGGGAGCTGTTTTTT
CDR3 protein: CASTRRDTGELFF

clone size: -
CDR3 length: 15
J gene: TRBJ1-3
D gene: -
V gene: TRBV14
CDR3 DNA: TGTGCCAGCAGCCAAGGAGTAAACAACGTCAACACCATATATTTT
CDR3 protein: CASSQGVNNVNTIYF

clone size: -
CDR3 length: 14
J gene: TRBJ1-2
D gene: -
V gene: TRBV5-1
CDR3 DNA: TGCGCCAGCAGCTTGTTTGGGGGTACCTATGGCTACACCTTC
CDR3 protein: CASSLFGGTYGYTF

clone size: -
CDR3 length: 14
J gene: TRBJ2-3
D gene: -
V gene: TRBV10-3
CDR3 DNA: TGTGCCATCAGTGAGTCGAGAAGCACAGATACGCAGTATTTT
CDR3 protein: CAISESRSTDTQYF

clone size: -
CDR3 length: 11
J gene: TRBJ2-5
D gene: -
V gene: TRBV30
CDR3 DNA: TGTGCCTCGACAGTCGGGGAGACCCAGTACTTC
CDR3 protein: CASTVGETQYF

clone size: -
CDR3 length: 15
J gene: TRBJ2-7
D gene: -
V gene: TRBV6-6
CDR3 DNA: TGTGCCAGCAGTTACCCCCAGCTTACCTCCTACGAGCAGTACTTC
CDR3 protein: CASSYPQLTSYEQYF

clone size: -
CDR3 length: 13
J gene: TRBJ1-3
D gene: TRBD1
V gene: TRBV6-6
CDR3 DNA: TGTGCCAGCAGACAGGGGGCTGGAAACACCATATATTTT
CDR3 protein: CASRQGAGNTIYF

clone size: -
CDR3 length: 15
J gene: TRBJ1-6
D gene: TRBD1
V gene: TRBV6-5
CDR3 DNA: TGTGCCAGCAGTTCGTCGGACAGGGGGCTTTCACCCCTCCACTTT
CDR3 protein: CASSSSDRGLSPLHF

clone size: -
CDR3 length: 12
J gene: TRBJ2-3
D gene: -
V gene: TRBV5-1
CDR3 DNA: TGCGCCAGCAGCTTGGCCCTGGATACGCAGTATTTT
CDR3 protein: CASSLALDTQYF